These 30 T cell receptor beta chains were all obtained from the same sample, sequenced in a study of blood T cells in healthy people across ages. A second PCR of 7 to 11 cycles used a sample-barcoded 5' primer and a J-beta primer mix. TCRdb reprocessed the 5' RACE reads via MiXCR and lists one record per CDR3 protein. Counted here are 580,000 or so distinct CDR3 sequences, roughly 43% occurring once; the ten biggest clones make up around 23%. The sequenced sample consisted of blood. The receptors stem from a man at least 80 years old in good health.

The CDR3 region has the DNA TGCGCCAGCAGTCGTACACAGGGCACAGATACGCAGTATTTT. Amino acids: CASSRTQGTDTQYF. The rearrangement links TRBV4-3 to TRBJ2-3; weak D call: TRBD1 (5 bases). Looked up from germline, CDR1 is LGHNA and CDR2 is YSLEER. The CDR3 totals 14 residues. V shed 6 bases and J shed 1 base, with 11 bases lying between them.

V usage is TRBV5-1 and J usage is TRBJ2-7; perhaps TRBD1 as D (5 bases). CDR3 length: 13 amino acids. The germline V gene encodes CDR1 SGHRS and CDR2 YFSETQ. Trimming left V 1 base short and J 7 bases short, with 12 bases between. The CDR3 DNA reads TGCGCCAGCAGCTTGACAGGACCCCTGGAGCAGTACTTC. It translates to CASSLTGPLEQYF.

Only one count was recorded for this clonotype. CDR3 nucleotide sequence: TGCAGTGATATGAGTCCGGATACGCAGTATTTT. Amino acids: CSDMSPDTQYF. The chain employs TRBV20-1 and TRBJ2-3; D not certain. The germline gives CDR1 DFQATT, CDR2 SNEGSKA (reference sequence). Trimming took off 7 bases at V and 6 bases at J, with 11 bases between the two ends. The CDR3 contains 11 residues.

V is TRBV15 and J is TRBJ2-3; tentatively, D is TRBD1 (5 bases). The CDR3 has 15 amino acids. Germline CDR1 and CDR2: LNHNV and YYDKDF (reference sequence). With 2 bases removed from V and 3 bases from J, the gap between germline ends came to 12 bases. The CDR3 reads CATSRPGQGTDTQYF. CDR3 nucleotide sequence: TGTGCCACCAGCAGACCGGGCCAGGGTACAGATACGCAGTATTTT.

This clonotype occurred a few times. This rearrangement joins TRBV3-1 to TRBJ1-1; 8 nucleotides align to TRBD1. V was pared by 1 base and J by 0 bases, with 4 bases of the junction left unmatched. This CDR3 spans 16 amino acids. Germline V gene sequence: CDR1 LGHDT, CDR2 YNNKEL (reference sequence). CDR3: CASSQAGGGLNTEAFF. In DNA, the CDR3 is TGTGCCAGCAGCCAAGCAGGGGGCGGCCTGAACACTGAAGCTTTCTTT.

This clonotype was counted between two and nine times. CDR3 sequence reads: CASRSRGPGTEAFF. The CDR3 bases are TGTGCCAGCAGATCGAGGGGGCCAGGGACTGAAGCTTTCTTT. The chain links TRBV27 to TRBJ1-1; 7 nucleotides line up with TRBD1. The J segment lost 5 bases and the V segment lost 6 bases, leaving 9 bases of the junction unmatched. The CDR3 covers 14 residues. Germline V gene lookup returns CDR1 MNHEY and CDR2 SMNVEV (reference sequence).

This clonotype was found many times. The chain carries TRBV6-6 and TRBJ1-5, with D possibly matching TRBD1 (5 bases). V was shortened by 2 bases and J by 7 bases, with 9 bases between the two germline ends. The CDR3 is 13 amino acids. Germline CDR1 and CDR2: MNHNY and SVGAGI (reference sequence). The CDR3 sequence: CASSYDGDQPQHF. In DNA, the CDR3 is TGTGCCAGCAGTTACGACGGGGACCAGCCCCAGCATTTT.

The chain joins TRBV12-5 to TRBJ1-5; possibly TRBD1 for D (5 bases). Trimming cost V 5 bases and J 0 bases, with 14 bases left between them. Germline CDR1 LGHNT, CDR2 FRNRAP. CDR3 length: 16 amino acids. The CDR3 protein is CASGPRQPYSNQPQHF. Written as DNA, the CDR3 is TGTGCTAGTGGTCCCCGACAGCCTTATAGCAATCAGCCCCAGCATTTT. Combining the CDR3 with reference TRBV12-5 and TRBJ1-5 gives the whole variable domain DARVTQTPRHKVTEMGQEVTMRCQPILGHNTVFWYRQTMMQGLELLAYFRNRAPLDDSGMPKDRFSAEMPDATLATLKIQPSEPRDSAVYFCASGPRQPYSNQPQHFGDGTRLSIL.

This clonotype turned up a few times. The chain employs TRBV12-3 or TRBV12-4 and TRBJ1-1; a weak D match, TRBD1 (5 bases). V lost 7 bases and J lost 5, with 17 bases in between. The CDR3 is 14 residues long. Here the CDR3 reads CASTSGQGLTEAFF. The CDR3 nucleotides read TGTGCCAGCACCTCGGGGCAGGGATTGACTGAAGCTTTCTTT.

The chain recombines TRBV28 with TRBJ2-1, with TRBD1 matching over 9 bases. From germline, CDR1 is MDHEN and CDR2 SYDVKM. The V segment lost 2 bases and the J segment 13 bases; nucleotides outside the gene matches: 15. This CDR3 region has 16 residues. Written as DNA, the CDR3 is TGTGCCAGCAGTTTACCTTGGACAGGGGTGGTAAAGACCCAGTTCTTC. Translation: CASSLPWTGVVKTQFF.

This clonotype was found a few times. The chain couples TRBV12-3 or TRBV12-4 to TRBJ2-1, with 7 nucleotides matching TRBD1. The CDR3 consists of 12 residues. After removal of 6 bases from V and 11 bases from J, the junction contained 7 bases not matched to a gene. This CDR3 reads CASSLDRVKQFF. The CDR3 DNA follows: TGTGCCAGCAGCCTTGACAGGGTAAAGCAGTTCTTC.

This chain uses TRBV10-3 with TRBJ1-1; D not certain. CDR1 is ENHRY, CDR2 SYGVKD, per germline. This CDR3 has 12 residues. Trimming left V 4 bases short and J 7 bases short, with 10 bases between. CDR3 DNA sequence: TGTGCCATCAGTGGGTCAGGTAATGAAGCTTTCTTT. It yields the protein CAISGSGNEAFF.

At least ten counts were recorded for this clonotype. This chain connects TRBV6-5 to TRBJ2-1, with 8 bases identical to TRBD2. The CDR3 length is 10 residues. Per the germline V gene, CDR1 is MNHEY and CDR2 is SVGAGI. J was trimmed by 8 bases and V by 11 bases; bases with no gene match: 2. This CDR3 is CAAGGDEQFF. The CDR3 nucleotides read TGTGCCGCCGGGGGGGATGAGCAGTTCTTC.

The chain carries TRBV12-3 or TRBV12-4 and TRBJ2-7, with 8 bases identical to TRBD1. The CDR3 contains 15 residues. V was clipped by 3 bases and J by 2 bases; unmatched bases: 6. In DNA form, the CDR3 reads TGTGCCAGCAGTTTCCGGGACAGGCCCACCTACGAGCAGTACTTC. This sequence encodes CASSFRDRPTYEQYF.

CDR3 sequence (DNA): TGTGCCAGCAGCTTTGGCATGAGCTCTGGGGCCAACGTCCTGACTTTC. Translated, it gives CASSFGMSSGANVLTF. This chain links TRBV7-9 with TRBJ2-6; D remains ambiguous. The CDR3 extends over 16 amino acids. The V end was cut by 3 bases, the J end by 0 bases, with 9 bases between. The germline V gene has CDR1 SEHNR and CDR2 FQNEAQ (reference sequence). Full variable domain (remainder filled in from reference TRBV7-9 and TRBJ2-6): DTGVSQNPRHKITKRGQNVTFRCDPISEHNRLYWYRQTLGQGPEFLTYFQNEAQLEKSRLLSDRFSAERPKGSFSTLEIQRTEQGDSAMYLCASSFGMSSGANVLTFGAGSRLTVL.

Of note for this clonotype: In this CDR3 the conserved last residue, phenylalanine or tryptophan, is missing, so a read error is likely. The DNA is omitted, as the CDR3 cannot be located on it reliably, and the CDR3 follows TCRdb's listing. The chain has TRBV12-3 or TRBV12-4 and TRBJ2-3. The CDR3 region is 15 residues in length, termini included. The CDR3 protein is CASSLGRTSTDTEYS.

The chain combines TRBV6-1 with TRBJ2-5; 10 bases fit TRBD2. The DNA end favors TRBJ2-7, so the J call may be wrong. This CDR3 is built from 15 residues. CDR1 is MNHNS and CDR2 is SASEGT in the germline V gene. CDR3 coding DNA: TGTGCCAGCAGCGGTAGGTCTAGCGGGAGACACGAGCAGTACTTC. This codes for CASSGRSSGRHEQYF.

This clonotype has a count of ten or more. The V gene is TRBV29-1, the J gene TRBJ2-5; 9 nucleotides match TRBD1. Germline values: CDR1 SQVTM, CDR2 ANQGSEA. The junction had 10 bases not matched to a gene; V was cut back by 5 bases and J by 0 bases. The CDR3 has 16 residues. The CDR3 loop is CSVSGTGIGYQETQYF. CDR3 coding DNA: TGCAGCGTTAGTGGGACAGGGATCGGATACCAAGAGACCCAGTACTTC.

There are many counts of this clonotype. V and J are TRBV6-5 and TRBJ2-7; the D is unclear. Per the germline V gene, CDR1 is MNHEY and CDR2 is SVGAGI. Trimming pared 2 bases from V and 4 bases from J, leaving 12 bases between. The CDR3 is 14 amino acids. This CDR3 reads CASSYRVDGYEQYF. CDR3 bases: TGTGCCAGCAGTTACAGGGTTGATGGGTACGAGCAGTACTTC.

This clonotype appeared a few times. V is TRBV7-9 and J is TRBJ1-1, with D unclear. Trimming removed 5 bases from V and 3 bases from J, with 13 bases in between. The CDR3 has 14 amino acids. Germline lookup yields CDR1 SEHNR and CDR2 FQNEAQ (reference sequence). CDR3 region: CASSRGRRDTEAFF. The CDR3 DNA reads TGTGCCAGCAGCCGTGGCCGGAGGGACACTGAAGCTTTCTTT.

Here the CDR3 reads CASSLNLPLHTQYF. The DNA for the CDR3 is TGTGCCAGCAGTTTGAATCTCCCTTTGCATACGCAGTATTTT. The chain links TRBV27 to TRBJ2-3; D ambiguous. The CDR3 length is 14 residues. The V end lost 3 bases, the J end lost 7 bases, and 14 bases lay between the germline ends. Germline V lookup: CDR1 MNHEY, CDR2 SMNVEV (reference sequence).

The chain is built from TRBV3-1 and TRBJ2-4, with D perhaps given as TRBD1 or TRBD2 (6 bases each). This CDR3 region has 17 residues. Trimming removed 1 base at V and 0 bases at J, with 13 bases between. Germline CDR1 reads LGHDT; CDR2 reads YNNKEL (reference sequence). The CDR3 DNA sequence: TGTGCCAGCAGCCAAGTTAGGGGGGCTGGAGCCAAAAACATTCAGTACTTC. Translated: CASSQVRGAGAKNIQYF.

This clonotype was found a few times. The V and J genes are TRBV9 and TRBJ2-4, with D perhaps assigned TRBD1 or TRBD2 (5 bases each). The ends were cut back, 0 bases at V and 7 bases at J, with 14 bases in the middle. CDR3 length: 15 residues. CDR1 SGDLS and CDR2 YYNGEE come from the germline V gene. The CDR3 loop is CASSVVGATGNIQYF. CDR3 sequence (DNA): TGTGCCAGCAGCGTAGTCGGGGCAACGGGGAACATTCAGTACTTC.

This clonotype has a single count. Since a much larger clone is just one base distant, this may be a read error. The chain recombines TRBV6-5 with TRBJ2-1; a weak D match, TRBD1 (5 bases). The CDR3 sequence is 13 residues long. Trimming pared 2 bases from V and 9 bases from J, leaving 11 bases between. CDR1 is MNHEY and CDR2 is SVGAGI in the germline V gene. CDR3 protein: CASSYVQGSEQFF. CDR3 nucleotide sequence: TGTGCCAGCAGTTACGTGCAGGGCAGTGAGCAGTTCTTC.

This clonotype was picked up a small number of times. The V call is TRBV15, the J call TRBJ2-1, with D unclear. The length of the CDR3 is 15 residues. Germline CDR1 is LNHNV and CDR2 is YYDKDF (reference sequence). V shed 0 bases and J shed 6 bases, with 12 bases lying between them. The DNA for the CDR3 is TGTGCCACCAGCAGAGATCTTCCAGTTGCCAATGAGCAGTTCTTC. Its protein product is CATSRDLPVANEQFF. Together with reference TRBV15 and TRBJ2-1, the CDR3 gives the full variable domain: DAMVIQNPRYQVTQFGKPVTLSCSQTLNHNVMYWYQQKSSQAPKLLFHYYDKDFNNEADTPDNFQSRRPNTSFCFLDIRSPGLGDTAMYLCATSRDLPVANEQFFGPGTRLTVL.

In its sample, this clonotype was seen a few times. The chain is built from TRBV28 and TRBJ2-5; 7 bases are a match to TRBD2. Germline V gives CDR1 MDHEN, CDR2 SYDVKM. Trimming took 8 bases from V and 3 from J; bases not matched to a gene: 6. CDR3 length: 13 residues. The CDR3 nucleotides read TGTGCCAGCGGACTAGGGGCGGAAGAGACCCAGTACTTC. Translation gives CASGLGAEETQYF.

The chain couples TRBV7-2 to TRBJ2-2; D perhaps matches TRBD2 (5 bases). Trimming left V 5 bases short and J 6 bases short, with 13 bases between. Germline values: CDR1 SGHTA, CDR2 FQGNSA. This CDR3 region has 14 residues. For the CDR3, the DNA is TGTGCCAGCAGCCCCGCGCGCGGGTCCGGGGAGCTGTTTTTT. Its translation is CASSPARGSGELFF.

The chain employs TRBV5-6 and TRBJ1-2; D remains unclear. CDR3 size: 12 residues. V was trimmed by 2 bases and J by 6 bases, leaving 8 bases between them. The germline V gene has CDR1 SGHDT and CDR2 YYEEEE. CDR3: CASSFRLDGYTF. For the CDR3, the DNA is TGTGCCAGCAGCTTTCGCCTCGATGGCTACACCTTC.

CDR3 sequence (DNA): TGTGCCAGCAGCCCCTGGGAGACCGGGAACTATGGCTACACCTTC. Translating it yields CASSPWETGNYGYTF. J is TRBJ1-2 and V is TRBV7-9, with D hard to call. This CDR3 has 15 amino acids. V lost 5 bases, J lost 2 bases, and 15 bases lay in between. Germline assignment: CDR1 SEHNR and CDR2 FQNEAQ (reference sequence).

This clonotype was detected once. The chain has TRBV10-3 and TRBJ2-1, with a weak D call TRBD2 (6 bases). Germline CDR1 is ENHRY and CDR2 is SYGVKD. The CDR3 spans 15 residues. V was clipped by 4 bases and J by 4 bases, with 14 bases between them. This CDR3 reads CAISAGTGQYNEQFF. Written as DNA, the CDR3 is TGTGCCATCAGTGCTGGGACTGGGCAATACAATGAGCAGTTCTTC.